This T cell receptor beta chain was recovered during a study of a mutant IDH1 vaccine in newly diagnosed glioma. Looking at the study overall: It was radiotherapy, temozolomide, or both that patients received previously, with most receiving both.

The CDR3 is made up of 13 amino acids. V shed 1 base and J shed 5 bases, with 9 bases lying between them. CDR1 is SGDLS, CDR2 YYNGEE, per germline. The assay was immunoSEQ multiplex PCR, and TCRdb's table has in-frame clones only and misses some. This sample has tens of thousands of clones, with approximately 80% found just once. A few counts support this clone. As yet, its antigen is unknown. Specified time point: week 23, last vaccination. A single vaccine dose contained 300 ug of mutant IDH1 20-mer peptide, and topical imiquimod was used with it. Every donor had a new WHO grade 3 or 4 astrocytoma that was IDH1-mutant, with loss of nuclear ATRX.

Here the sequenced sample was PBMCs, taken from a glioma patient whose treatment included an IDH1 peptide vaccine. This receptor was identified in a man in his forties or fifties with glioma. This chain links TRBV9 with TRBJ1-1; D perhaps matches TRBD1 (6 bases). The CDR3 loop reads CASSVSGATEAFF. As DNA, the CDR3 is TGTGCCAGCAGCGTATCAGGGGCGACTGAAGCTTTCTTT.